What follows are 7 T cell receptor beta chains derived from one specimen sequenced in a study of CD8+ T cells in alopecia areata. Following extraction, RNA underwent reverse transcription to cDNA, which served as the sequencing template. Only in-frame clones appear in the TCRdb table, and some are missing; sequencing was by immunoSEQ multiplex PCR. The data contain some 200,000 clones, more than 55% of them singletons. Sequenced input: CD8+ T cells sorted from blood. All receptors derive from a human donor in good health.

The chain uses TRBV9 and TRBJ2-5; a possible D gene is TRBD1 (8 bases). Trimming removed 4 bases from V and 5 bases from J, with 21 bases in between. CDR1 and CDR2 from the germline V gene are SGDLS and YYNGEE. This CDR3 is 16 amino acids long. CDR3 coding DNA: TGTGCCAGCAGCCCGGGGGGACAGGACCCTCGGGAGACCCAGTACTTC. Residues: CASSPGGQDPRETQYF.

This chain connects TRBV27 to TRBJ1-2; 9 positions agree with TRBD1. Per the germline V gene, CDR1 is MNHEY and CDR2 is SMNVEV (reference sequence). The CDR3 sequence is 13 residues long. Trimming cost V 6 bases and J 6 bases; bases outside gene matches: 5. The CDR3 spells CASRPGQGNGYTF. As DNA, the CDR3 is TGTGCCAGCAGGCCGGGACAGGGTAATGGCTACACCTTC.

The chain links TRBV30 to TRBJ1-2; D might be TRBD1 (6 bases). CDR3 size: 14 residues. Trimming stripped 3 bases from V and 6 bases from J, with 17 bases between. Germline CDR1 reads GTSNPN; CDR2 reads SVGIG (reference sequence). The CDR3 protein is CAWRNTGRVDGYTF. In nucleotides, the CDR3 is TGTGCCTGGAGGAACACAGGGAGGGTTGATGGCTACACCTTC.

V gene TRBV5-1 combines with J gene TRBJ1-2; D is ambiguous. Germline CDR1 SGHRS, CDR2 YFSETQ. V was pared by 7 bases and J by 6 bases, with 10 bases between. The CDR3 consists of 11 residues. The CDR3 loop reads CASEGWDGYTF. The CDR3 nucleotides read TGCGCCAGCGAGGGATGGGATGGCTACACCTTC.

The chain links TRBV6-6 to TRBJ1-2; 8 nucleotides align to TRBD1. Germline V gene data show CDR1 as MNHNY and CDR2 as SVGAGI (reference sequence). V dropped 6 bases and J dropped 4; count of bases not matched to a gene: 10. This CDR3 is 15 amino acids long. The CDR3 here is CASSRDRGVSYGYTF. In nucleotides, the CDR3 is TGTGCCAGCAGCCGAGACAGGGGTGTGAGCTATGGCTACACCTTC.

This clone was counted between two and nine times. This rearrangement joins TRBV21-1 to TRBJ2-7; the tabulated D call, TRBD1, remains unverified against the DNA. TRBV21-1 is an annotated pseudogene. The CDR3 has 14 residues. The CDR3 sequence is CASPGGQGGSEQYF. CDR3 in DNA: TGTGCCAGCCCTGGGGGACAGGGAGGGAGTGAGCAGTACTTC.

The chain couples TRBV7-9 to TRBJ2-1; 11 nucleotides align to TRBD1. Germline lookup yields CDR1 SEHNR and CDR2 FQNEAQ (reference sequence). The CDR3 sequence is 14 residues long. Trimming took 9 bases from V and 8 from J; bases not matched to a gene: 9. The CDR3 spells CASTWDRGNYEQFF. The DNA of the CDR3 is TGTGCCAGTACCTGGGACAGGGGGAACTATGAGCAGTTCTTC.